This TCR beta chain emerged from a study of blood T cell repertoires in COVID-19. The overall study: Sample material is recorded as cDNA or gDNA derived from T cells, B-cell-depleted T cells, or PBMCs.

This clone was counted only a few times. Libraries were prepared by immunoSEQ multiplex PCR; TCRdb keeps only in-frame clonotypes and omits some of them. The sample yields 250,000 to 300,000 clones, approximately 86% seen once. Looked up from germline, CDR1 is SGHVS and CDR2 is FQNEAQ. With 4 bases removed from V and 7 bases from J, the gap between germline ends came to 22 bases. The CDR3 totals 17 residues. The sequenced material came from peripheral blood. This clonotype was sampled from a woman in her 50s who had recovered from COVID-19. This sequence joins TRBV7-8 and TRBJ1-4; D is perhaps TRBD1 (6 bases). CDR3 sequence reads: CASSWHRENDGGEKLFF. The CDR3 DNA reads TGTGCCAGCAGCTGGCACAGGGAGAATGACGGTGGTGAAAAACTGTTTTTT.